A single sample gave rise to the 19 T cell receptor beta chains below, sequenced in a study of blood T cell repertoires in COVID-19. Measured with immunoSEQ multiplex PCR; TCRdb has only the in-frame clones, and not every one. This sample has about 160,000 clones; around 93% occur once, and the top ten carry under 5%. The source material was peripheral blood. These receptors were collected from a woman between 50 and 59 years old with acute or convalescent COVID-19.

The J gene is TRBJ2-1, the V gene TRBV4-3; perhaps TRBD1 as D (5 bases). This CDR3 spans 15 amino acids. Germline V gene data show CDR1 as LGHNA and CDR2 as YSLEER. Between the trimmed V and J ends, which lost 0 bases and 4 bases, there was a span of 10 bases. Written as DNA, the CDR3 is TGCGCCAGCAGCCAAGATCAGGGTGCGTACAATGAGCAGTTCTTC. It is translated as CASSQDQGAYNEQFF.

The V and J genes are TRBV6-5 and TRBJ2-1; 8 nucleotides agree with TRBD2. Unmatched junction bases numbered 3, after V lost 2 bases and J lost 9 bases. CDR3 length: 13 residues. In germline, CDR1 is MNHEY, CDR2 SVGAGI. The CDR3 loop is CASSYPGGGEQFF. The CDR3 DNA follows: TGTGCCAGCAGTTACCCCGGGGGGGGTGAGCAGTTCTTC.

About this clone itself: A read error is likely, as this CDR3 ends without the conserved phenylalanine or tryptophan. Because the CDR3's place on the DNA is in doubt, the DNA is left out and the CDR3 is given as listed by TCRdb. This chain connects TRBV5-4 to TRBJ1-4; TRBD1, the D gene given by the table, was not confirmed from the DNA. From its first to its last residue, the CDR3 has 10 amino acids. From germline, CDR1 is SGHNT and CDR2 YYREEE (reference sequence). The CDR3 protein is CASTPDSSPL.

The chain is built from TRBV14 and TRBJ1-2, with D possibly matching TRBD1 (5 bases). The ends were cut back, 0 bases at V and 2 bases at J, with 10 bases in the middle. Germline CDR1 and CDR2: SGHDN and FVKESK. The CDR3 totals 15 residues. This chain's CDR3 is CASSQDSAGNYGYTF. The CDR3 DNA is TGTGCCAGCAGCCAAGATTCCGCAGGGAACTATGGCTACACCTTC.

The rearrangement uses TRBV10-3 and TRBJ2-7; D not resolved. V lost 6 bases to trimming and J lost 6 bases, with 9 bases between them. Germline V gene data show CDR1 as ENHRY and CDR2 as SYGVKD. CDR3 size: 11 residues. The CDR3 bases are TGTGCCATCAGAGTGTCGGGCGAGCAGTACTTC. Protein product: CAIRVSGEQYF.

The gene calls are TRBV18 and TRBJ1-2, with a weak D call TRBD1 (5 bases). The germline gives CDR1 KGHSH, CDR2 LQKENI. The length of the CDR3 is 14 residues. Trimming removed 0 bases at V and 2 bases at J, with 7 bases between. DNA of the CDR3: TGTGCCAGCTCACCACCTGGACACAACTATGGCTACACCTTC. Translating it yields CASSPPGHNYGYTF.

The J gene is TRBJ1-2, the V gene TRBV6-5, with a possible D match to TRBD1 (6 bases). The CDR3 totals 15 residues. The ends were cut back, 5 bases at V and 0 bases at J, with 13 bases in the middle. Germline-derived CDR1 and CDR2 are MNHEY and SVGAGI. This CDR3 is CASSLTGLANYGYTF. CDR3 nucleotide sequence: TGTGCCAGCAGTCTTACAGGGTTAGCTAACTATGGCTACACCTTC.

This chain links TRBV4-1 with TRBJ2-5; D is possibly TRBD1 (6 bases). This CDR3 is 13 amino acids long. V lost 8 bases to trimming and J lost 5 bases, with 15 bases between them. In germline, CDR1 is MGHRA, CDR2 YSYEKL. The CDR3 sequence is CASSQTGGETQYF. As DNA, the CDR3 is TGCGCCAGCTCCCAGACAGGCGGGGAGACCCAGTACTTC.

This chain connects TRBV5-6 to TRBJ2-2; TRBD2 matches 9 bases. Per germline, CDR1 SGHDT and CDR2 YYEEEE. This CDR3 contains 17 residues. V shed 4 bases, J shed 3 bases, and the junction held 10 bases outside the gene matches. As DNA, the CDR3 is TGTGCCAGCAGCGCGGGCAGCGGGAGGACCTACACCGGGGAGCTGTTTTTT. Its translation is CASSAGSGRTYTGELFF.

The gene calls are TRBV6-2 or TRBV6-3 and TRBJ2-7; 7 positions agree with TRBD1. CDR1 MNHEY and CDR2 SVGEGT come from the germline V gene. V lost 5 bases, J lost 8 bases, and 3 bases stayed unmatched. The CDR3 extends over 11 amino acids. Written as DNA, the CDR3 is TGTGCCAGCAGTCAGACAGGGAAGCAGTACTTC. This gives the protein CASSQTGKQYF.

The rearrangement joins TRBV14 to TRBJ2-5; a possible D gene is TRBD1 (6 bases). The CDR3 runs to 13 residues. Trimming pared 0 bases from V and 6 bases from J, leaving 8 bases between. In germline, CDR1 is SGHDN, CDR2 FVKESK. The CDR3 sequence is CASSQEDSQTQYF. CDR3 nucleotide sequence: TGTGCCAGCAGCCAAGAGGACAGTCAGACCCAGTACTTC.

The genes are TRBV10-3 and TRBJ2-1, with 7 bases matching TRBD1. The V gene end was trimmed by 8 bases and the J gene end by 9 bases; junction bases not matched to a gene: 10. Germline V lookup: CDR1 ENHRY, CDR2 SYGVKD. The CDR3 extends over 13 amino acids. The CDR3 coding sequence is TGTGCCATCTCTAAAGACAGGGCAGGTGAGCAGTTCTTC. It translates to CAISKDRAGEQFF.

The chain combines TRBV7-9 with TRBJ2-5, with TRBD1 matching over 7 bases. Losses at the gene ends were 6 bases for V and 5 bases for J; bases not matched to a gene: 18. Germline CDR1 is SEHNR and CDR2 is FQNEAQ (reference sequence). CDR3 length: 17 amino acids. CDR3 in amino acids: CASSSPRTGFKRETQYF. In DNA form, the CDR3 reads TGTGCCAGCAGTTCTCCCCGGACAGGCTTTAAACGGGAGACCCAGTACTTC.

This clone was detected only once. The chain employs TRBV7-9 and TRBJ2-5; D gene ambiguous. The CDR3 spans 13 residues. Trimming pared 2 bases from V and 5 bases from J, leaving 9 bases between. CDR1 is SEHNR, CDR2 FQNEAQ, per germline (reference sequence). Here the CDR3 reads CASSLSDLETQYF. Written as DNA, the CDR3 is TGTGCCAGCAGCTTATCAGATTTGGAGACCCAGTACTTC. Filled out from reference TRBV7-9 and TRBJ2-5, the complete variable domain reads DTGVSQNPRHKITKRGQNVTFRCDPISEHNRLYWYRQTLGQGPEFLTYFQNEAQLEKSRLLSDRFSAERPKGSFSTLEIQRTEQGDSAMYLCASSLSDLETQYFGPGTRLLVL.

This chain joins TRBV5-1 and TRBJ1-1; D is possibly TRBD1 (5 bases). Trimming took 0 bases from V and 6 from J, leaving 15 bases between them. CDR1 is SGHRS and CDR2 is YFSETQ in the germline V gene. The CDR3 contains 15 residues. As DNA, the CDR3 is TGCGCCAGCAGCTTGGGAGCATGGGAAGGGGCTGAAGCTTTCTTT. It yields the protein CASSLGAWEGAEAFF. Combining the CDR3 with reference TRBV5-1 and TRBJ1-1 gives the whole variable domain KAGVTQTPRYLIKTRGQQVTLSCSPISGHRSVSWYQQTPGQGLQFLFEYFSETQRNKGNFPGRFSGRQFSNSRSEMNVSTLELGDSALYLCASSLGAWEGAEAFFGQGTRLTVV.

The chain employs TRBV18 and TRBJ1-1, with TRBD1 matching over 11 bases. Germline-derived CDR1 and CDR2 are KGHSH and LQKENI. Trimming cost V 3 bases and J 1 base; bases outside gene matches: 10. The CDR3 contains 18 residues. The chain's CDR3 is CASSPLGQGARGNTEAFF. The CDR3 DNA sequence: TGTGCCAGCTCACCCTTAGGACAGGGGGCTCGAGGGAACACTGAAGCTTTCTTT.

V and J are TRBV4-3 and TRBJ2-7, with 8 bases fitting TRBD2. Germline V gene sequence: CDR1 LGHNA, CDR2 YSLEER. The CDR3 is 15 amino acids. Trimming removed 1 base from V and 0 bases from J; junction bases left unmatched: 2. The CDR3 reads CASSQAGGSSYEQYF. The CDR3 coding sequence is TGCGCCAGCAGCCAAGCGGGAGGGAGCTCCTACGAGCAGTACTTC.

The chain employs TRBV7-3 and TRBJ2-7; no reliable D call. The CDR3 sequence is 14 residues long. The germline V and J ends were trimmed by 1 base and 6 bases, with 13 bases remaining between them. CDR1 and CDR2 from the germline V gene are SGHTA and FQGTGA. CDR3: CASSLSPGSREQYF. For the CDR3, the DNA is TGTGCCAGCAGCTTAAGCCCGGGTTCCCGCGAGCAGTACTTC.

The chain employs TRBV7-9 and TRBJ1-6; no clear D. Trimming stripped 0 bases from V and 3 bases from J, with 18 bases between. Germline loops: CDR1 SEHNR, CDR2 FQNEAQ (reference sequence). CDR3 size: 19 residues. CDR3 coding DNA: TGTGCCAGCAGCTTAGCCTCCTGGAGTCGCGTGATCTATAATTCACCCCTCCACTTT. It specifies CASSLASWSRVIYNSPLHF.